The clone carrying this T cell receptor beta chain was counted only a few times. This sample is part of a study of human T cells and chemical hapten exposure. In the study overall: Upper back patch tests used 0.01% DPC, scored after 6 days.

TCRdb used MiXCR to reprocess the RACE reads, holding one entry per CDR3 protein. Of about 140,000 distinct CDR3 sequences in the sample, about 10% are singletons; the top ten hold 1.3% to 1.5%. Time point here: patch test 2, 6 weeks after DPC sensitization. Treatment meaning: therapeutic diphenylcyclopropenone sensitization with weekly scalp DPC. Blood draws preceded each patch test application. The germline V gene has CDR1 SQVTM and CDR2 ANQGSEA. The CDR3 totals 12 residues. V was shortened by 7 bases and J by 4 bases, with 13 bases between the two germline ends. The gene calls are TRBV29-1 and TRBJ2-5, with D possibly TRBD1 on 6 matching bases. This receptor was obtained from a woman between 50 and 59 years old with alopecia areata. Some clones in this sample may be carry-over from other donors' samples. Source: whole blood, taken in connection with sensitization to the hapten diphenylcyclopropenone (DPC). CDR3 in DNA: TGCAGCGCCTCGTCAGGGGCAGAGACCCAGTACTTC. This encodes CSASSGAETQYF. The full variable domain, with the rest looked up from reference TRBV29-1 and TRBJ2-5, is SAVISQKPSRDICQRGTSLTIQCQVDSQVTMMFWYRQQPGQSLTLIATANQGSEATYESGFVIDKFPISRPNLTFSTLTVSNMSPEDSSIYLCSASSGAETQYFGPGTRLLVL.